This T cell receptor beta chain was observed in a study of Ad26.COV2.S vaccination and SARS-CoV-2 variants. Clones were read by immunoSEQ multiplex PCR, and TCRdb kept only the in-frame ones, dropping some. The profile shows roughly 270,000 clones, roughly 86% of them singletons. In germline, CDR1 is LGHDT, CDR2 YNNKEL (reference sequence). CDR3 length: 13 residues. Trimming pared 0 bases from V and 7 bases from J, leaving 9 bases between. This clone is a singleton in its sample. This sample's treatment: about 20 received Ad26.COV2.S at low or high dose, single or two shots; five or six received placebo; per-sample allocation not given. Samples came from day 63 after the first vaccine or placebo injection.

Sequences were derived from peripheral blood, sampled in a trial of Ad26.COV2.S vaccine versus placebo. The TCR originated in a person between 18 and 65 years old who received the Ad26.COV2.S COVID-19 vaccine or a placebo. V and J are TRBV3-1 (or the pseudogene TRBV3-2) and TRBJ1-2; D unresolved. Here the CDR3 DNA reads TGTGCCAGCAGCCAAGAGTTGAGGGCTGGCTACACCTTC. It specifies CASSQELRAGYTF.